This T cell receptor (beta chain) emerged from a study of blood T cell repertoires in COVID-19. Study overall: Both acute and convalescent COVID-19 samples were obtained from the United States, Italy and Spain. T cells, B-cell-depleted T cells, or PBMCs supplied cDNA or gDNA.

The V end lost 0 bases, the J end lost 5 bases, and 7 bases lay between the germline ends. The germline gives CDR1 LGHDT, CDR2 YNNKEL (reference sequence). This CDR3 comprises 13 residues. As processed by the authors: Reference gene primer amplification gave nucleated cell count estimates. The method was immunoSEQ multiplex PCR; TCRdb's version includes in-frame clones alone and lacks a portion of them. V and J calls and clone size are copied from that table; D and trimming were computed from the DNA. The table records around 250,000 clones, about 85% of them present only once. The receptor was isolated from a man aged 25 to 40 who had recovered from COVID-19. This chain uses TRBV3-1 (or the pseudogene TRBV3-2) with TRBJ1-1; D unresolved. The sequencing sample was made of peripheral blood. For the CDR3, the DNA is TGTGCCAGCAGCCAAGATTTCCGTACTGAAGCTTTCTTT. It yields the protein CASSQDFRTEAFF.